This T cell receptor beta chain appears in the sequencing data of a study of blood T cell repertoires in COVID-19. As handled by the study authors: Estimation of nucleated cell counts was performed using reference gene primer amplification. Measured with immunoSEQ multiplex PCR; TCRdb has only the in-frame clones, and not every one. D and trimming come from the DNA, and the V and J calls and clone size come from that table. The table shows almost 95,000 clones, with more than 65% occurring only once. The CDR3 is made up of 15 amino acids. Per the germline V gene, CDR1 is LNHDA and CDR2 is SQIVND (reference sequence). V was clipped by 6 bases and J by 5 bases; unmatched bases: 12.

Sequencing input: peripheral blood. This clonotype was sampled from a man aged 55 to 70 with acute or convalescent COVID-19. The V gene is TRBV19, the J gene TRBJ1-1; TRBD1 agrees at 7 bases. The CDR3 spells CASRQGVAGGTEAFF. In DNA form, the CDR3 reads TGTGCCAGTAGGCAAGGGGTGGCAGGGGGTACTGAAGCTTTCTTT.